The present entry profiles one TCR beta chain with its context. Antigen specificity is unknown. The sample comes from a study of OX40 agonist ivuxolimab in advanced cancers. Generated by immunoSEQ multiplex PCR, the TCRdb table keeps only in-frame clones and is missing some. The sample lists 35,000 to 45,000 clones, approximately 92% occurring once. General study results and limits: Expanded clones tended on average to be more numerous among CD8+ T cells than CD4+.

The CDR3 covers 14 residues. The germline V gene has CDR1 MNHNS and CDR2 SASEGT. With 5 bases clipped from V and 5 bases from J, the junction kept 6 bases outside the gene matches. Here the sequenced sample was CD4+ or CD8+ T cells sorted from blood, taken in a trial of the OX40 agonist ivuxolimab. V gene TRBV6-1 combines with J gene TRBJ2-5; 9 nucleotides agree with TRBD2. The TCR sequence derives from an adult with an advanced solid tumor such as melanoma, head and neck, liver or kidney cancer. CDR3 in amino acids: CASSSGLARETQYF. Here the CDR3 DNA reads TGTGCCAGCAGTTCAGGACTAGCGAGGGAGACCCAGTACTTC.